What follows are 13 T cell receptor beta chains derived from one specimen sequenced in a study of Tregs in tolerant kidney transplant recipients. Method: immunoSEQ multiplex PCR; TCRdb's copy keeps in-frame clones and lacks some. The sample lists 90,000 to 130,000 clones; roughly 89% were seen once. The sequenced sample was CD4+ T cells from blood, obtained before the transplant. All receptors derive from a human donor who received a combined kidney and bone marrow transplant.

The genes are TRBV2 and TRBJ2-2, with 9 bases aligning to TRBD1. With V trimmed by 5 bases and J by 5 bases, 3 bases remained unmatched. The CDR3 is made up of 14 amino acids. Germline CDR1 reads SNHLY; CDR2 reads FYNNEI. CDR3 sequence: CASSHGQGTGELFF. CDR3 coding DNA: TGTGCCAGCAGTCACGGACAGGGGACCGGGGAGCTGTTTTTT.

The V and J genes are TRBV18 and TRBJ1-4, with 12 positions matching TRBD1. This CDR3 is built from 15 residues. Trimming removed 3 bases from V and 8 bases from J; junction bases left unmatched: 4. Germline lookup yields CDR1 KGHSH and CDR2 LQKENI. The DNA of the CDR3 is TGTGCCAGCTCACCCCCGGGACAGGGGGCGGAAAAACTGTTTTTT. This encodes CASSPPGQGAEKLFF.

This chain connects TRBV27 to TRBJ1-2; 10 bases line up with TRBD1. The germline gives CDR1 MNHEY, CDR2 SMNVEV (reference sequence). V was pared by 6 bases and J by 2 bases, with 12 bases of the junction left unmatched. CDR3 length equals 17 residues. CDR3 coding DNA: TGTGCCAGCAGAATCTTCCCCGGGACAGGGGAAAACTATGGCTACACCTTC. This gives the protein CASRIFPGTGENYGYTF.

The chain is built from TRBV6-1 and TRBJ1-1; D might be TRBD1 (6 bases). V was pared by 3 bases and J by 0 bases, with 8 bases between. The CDR3 length is 14 residues. Germline V gene lookup returns CDR1 MNHNS and CDR2 SASEGT. CDR3: CASSEGHLNTEAFF. In DNA form, the CDR3 reads TGTGCCAGCAGTGAGGGACACTTGAACACTGAAGCTTTCTTT.

The CDR3 sequence: CASSTTGRAAYGYTF. The CDR3 coding sequence is TGTGCCAGCAGTACAACAGGGCGCGCGGCCTATGGCTACACCTTC. This rearrangement joins TRBV6-6 to TRBJ1-2; D possibly corresponds to TRBD1 (6 bases). Trimming stripped 5 bases from V and 4 bases from J, with 17 bases between. Germline V lookup: CDR1 MNHNY, CDR2 SVGAGI (reference sequence). The CDR3 runs 15 residues.

The rearrangement uses TRBV6-5 and TRBJ1-2, with 11 bases that match TRBD1. Germline assignment: CDR1 MNHEY and CDR2 SVGAGI. The length of the CDR3 is 15 residues. The ends lost 5 bases at V and 5 bases at J; junction bases unmatched: 7. CDR3 sequence (DNA): TGTGCCAGCAGTGCCACCGGACAGGGGGCATATGGCTACACCTTC. Translating it yields CASSATGQGAYGYTF.

The V call is TRBV19, the J call TRBJ2-3; no reliable D call. V lost 4 bases, J lost 5 bases, and 13 bases lay in between. CDR3 length equals 14 residues. Germline assignment: CDR1 LNHDA and CDR2 SQIVND (reference sequence). The CDR3 bases are TGTGCCAGTAGTACGAGTATAACGGGAGATACGCAGTATTTT. It encodes CASSTSITGDTQYF.

This chain's CDR3 is CASSYNSLNTEAFF. CDR3 nucleotide sequence: TGTGCCAGCAGTTACAACAGCTTGAACACTGAAGCTTTCTTT. The chain carries TRBV6-5 and TRBJ1-1; unclear D gene. The CDR3 sequence is 14 residues long. The ends were cut back, 2 bases at V and 0 bases at J, with 7 bases in the middle. Germline lookup yields CDR1 MNHEY and CDR2 SVGAGI.

CDR3 sequence: CASTYETGGRETQYF. CDR3 DNA sequence: TGTGCCAGCACCTACGAGACAGGGGGCCGGGAGACCCAGTACTTC. The rearrangement links TRBV27 to TRBJ2-5; TRBD1 agrees at 10 bases. The V and J ends lost 7 bases and 5 bases, in that order; junction bases with no gene match: 10. The CDR3 is 15 amino acids. Germline V lookup: CDR1 MNHEY, CDR2 SMNVEV (reference sequence).

This clone has just one count. The chain combines TRBV5-1 with TRBJ2-4; 12 positions agree with TRBD2. Germline CDR1 is SGHRS and CDR2 is YFSETQ. CDR3 size: 17 residues. Unmatched junction bases numbered 7, after V lost 3 bases and J lost 3 bases. CDR3 sequence reads: CASSSDKTSGGKNIQYF. As DNA, the CDR3 is TGCGCCAGCAGCTCTGACAAGACTAGCGGGGGCAAAAACATTCAGTACTTC.

The chain couples TRBV7-2 to TRBJ1-2; D is possibly TRBD1 (6 bases). Trimming cost V 5 bases and J 4 bases, with 14 bases left between them. The CDR3 runs to 14 residues. Germline assignment: CDR1 SGHTA and CDR2 FQGNSA. CDR3: CASSPPTGSYGYTF. The CDR3 DNA sequence: TGTGCCAGCAGCCCCCCGACAGGAAGCTATGGCTACACCTTC. The full variable domain, its missing parts supplied by reference TRBV7-2 and TRBJ1-2, is GAGVSQSPSNKVTEKGKDVELRCDPISGHTALYWYRQSLGQGLEFLIYFQGNSAPDKSGLPSDRFSAERTGGSVSTLTIQRTQQEDSAVYLCASSPPTGSYGYTFGSGTRLTVV.

The V call is TRBV5-5, the J call TRBJ2-7; D uncertain. Trimming cost V 4 bases and J 1 base, with 15 bases left between them. CDR3 length: 15 residues. Germline V lookup: CDR1 SGHKS, CDR2 YYEKEE (reference sequence). The CDR3 bases are TGTGCCAGCAGCCTTGGTGCAGGTTTTTCCTACGAGCAGTACTTC. It translates to CASSLGAGFSYEQYF.

The DNA of the CDR3 is TGTGCCAGCTCACCCGGGACTAGCAGGGGCGAGCAGTACTTC. Its translation is CASSPGTSRGEQYF. This chain links TRBV18 with TRBJ2-7; 9 bases are shared with TRBD2. The germline CDR1 and CDR2 sequences are KGHSH and LQKENI. The CDR3 contains 14 residues. J was trimmed by 6 bases and V by 3 bases; bases with no gene match: 6.